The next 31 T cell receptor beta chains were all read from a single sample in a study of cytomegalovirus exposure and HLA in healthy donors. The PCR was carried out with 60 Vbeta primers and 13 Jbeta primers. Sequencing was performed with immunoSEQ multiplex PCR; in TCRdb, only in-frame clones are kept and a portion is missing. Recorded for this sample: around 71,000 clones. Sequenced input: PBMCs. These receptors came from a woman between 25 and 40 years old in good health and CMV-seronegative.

CDR3 DNA: TGTGCCAGCAGGGTAGCAGGGGCGTCTCAGCCTGAAGCTTTCTTT. It translates to CASRVAGASQPEAFF. The rearrangement links TRBV28 to TRBJ1-1, with a tentative D call TRBD1 (6 bases). Trimming cost V 6 bases and J 6 bases, with 20 bases left between them. Germline-derived CDR1 and CDR2 are MDHEN and SYDVKM. The CDR3 runs 15 residues.

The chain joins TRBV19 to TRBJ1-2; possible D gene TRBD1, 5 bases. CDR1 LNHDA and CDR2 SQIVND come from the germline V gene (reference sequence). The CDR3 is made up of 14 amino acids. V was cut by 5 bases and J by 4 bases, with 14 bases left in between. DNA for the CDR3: TGTGCCAGTAGTGCCTCCGGGGGAGGCTATGGCTACACCTTC. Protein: CASSASGGGYGYTF.

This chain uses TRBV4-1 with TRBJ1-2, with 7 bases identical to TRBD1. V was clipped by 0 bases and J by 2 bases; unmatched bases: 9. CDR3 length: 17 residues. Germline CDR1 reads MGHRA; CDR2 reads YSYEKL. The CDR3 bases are TGCGCCAGCAGCCAAGACCCAGTGGGACAGCTCAACTATGGCTACACCTTC. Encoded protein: CASSQDPVGQLNYGYTF.

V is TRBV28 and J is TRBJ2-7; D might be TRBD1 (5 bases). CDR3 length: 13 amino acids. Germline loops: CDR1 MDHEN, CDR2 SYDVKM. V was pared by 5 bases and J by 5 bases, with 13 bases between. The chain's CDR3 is CASSPSGPDEQYF. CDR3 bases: TGTGCCAGCAGTCCGTCAGGGCCGGACGAGCAGTACTTC.

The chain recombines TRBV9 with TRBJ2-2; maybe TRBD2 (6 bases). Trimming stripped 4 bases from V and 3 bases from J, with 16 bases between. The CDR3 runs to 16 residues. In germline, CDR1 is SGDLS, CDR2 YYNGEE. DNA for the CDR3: TGTGCCAGCAGCCCAGAGGGAGGACGAGACACCGGGGAGCTGTTTTTT. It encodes CASSPEGGRDTGELFF.

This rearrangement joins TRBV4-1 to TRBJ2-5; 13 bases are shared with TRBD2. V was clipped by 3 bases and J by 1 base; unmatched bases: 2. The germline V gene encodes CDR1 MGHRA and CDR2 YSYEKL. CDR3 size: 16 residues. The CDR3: CASSQGTSGVQETQYF. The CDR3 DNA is TGCGCCAGCAGCCAGGGGACTAGCGGGGTCCAAGAGACCCAGTACTTC.

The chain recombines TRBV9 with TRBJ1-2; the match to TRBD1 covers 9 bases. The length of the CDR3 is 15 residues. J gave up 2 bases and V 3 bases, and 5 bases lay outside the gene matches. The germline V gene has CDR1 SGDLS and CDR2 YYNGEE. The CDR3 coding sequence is TGTGCCAGCAGCGCCGGAGGACAGGGGAACTATGGCTACACCTTC. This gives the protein CASSAGGQGNYGYTF.

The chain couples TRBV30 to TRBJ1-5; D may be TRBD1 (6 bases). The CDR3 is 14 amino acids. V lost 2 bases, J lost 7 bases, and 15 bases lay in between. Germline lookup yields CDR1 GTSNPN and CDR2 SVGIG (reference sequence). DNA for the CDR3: TGTGCCTGGAGTAGGGTGGGTACAGGGCAGCCCCAGCATTTT. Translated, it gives CAWSRVGTGQPQHF.

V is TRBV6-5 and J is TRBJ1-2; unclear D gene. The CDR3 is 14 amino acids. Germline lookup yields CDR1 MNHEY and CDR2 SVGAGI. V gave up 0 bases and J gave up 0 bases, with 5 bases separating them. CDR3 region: CASSYSAANYGYTF. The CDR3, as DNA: TGTGCCAGCAGTTACTCGGCAGCTAACTATGGCTACACCTTC.

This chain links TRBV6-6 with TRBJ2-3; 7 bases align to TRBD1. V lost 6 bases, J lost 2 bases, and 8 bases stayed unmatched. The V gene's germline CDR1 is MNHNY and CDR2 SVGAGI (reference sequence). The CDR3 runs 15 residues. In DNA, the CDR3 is TGTGCCAGCAGGTGGACAGGCCCCCCCACAGATACGCAGTATTTT. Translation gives CASRWTGPPTDTQYF.

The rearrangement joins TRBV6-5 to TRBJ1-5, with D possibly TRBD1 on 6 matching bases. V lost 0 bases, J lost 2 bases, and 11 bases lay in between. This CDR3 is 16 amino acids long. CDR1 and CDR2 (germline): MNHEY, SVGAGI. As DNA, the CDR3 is TGTGCCAGCAGTTACTCGGGCAGGGGTGGCAATCAGCCCCAGCATTTT. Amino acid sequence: CASSYSGRGGNQPQHF.

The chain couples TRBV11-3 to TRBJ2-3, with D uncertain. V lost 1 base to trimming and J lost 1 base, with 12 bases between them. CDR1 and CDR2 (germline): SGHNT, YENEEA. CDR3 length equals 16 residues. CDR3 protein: CASSLGDRVRTDTQYF. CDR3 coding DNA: TGTGCCAGCAGCTTAGGCGACCGGGTCCGCACAGATACGCAGTATTTT. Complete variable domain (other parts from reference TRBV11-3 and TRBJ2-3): EAGVVQSPRYKIIEKKQPVAFWCNPISGHNTLYWYLQNLGQGPELLIRYENEEAVDDSQLPKDRFSAERLKGVDSTLKIQPAELGDSAVYLCASSLGDRVRTDTQYFGPGTRLTVL.

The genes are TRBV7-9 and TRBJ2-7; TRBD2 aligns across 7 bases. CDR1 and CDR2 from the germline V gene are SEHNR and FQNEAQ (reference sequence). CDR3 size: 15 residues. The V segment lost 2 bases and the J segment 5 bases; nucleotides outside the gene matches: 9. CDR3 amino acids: CASSLTSGISNEQYF. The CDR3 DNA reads TGTGCCAGCAGCTTAACCAGCGGGATAAGCAACGAGCAGTACTTC.

The DNA of the CDR3 is TGTGCCAGCAGCCAAGTGGCGGGGGGAGGGTACGAGCAGTACTTC. This codes for CASSQVAGGGYEQYF. The rearrangement links TRBV14 to TRBJ2-7, with 8 positions matching TRBD2. V lost 1 base and J lost 4; bases outside the gene matches: 6. CDR1 is SGHDN, CDR2 FVKESK, per germline. The CDR3 totals 15 residues.

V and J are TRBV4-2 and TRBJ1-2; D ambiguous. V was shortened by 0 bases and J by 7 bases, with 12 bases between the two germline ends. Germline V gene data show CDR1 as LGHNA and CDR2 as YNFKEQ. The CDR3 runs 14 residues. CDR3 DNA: TGTGCCAGCAGCCAAGATCACGAGGTCCCTGGCTACACCTTC. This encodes CASSQDHEVPGYTF.

The DNA for the CDR3 is TGTGCCAGCAGCGGGGGACTAGCGGGGGCTAGGGATGAGCAGTTCTTC. Translation: CASSGGLAGARDEQFF. The genes are TRBV5-6 and TRBJ2-1; TRBD2 matches 14 bases. This CDR3 has 16 residues. The ends lost 4 bases at V and 8 bases at J; junction bases unmatched: 8. Germline loops: CDR1 SGHDT, CDR2 YYEEEE.

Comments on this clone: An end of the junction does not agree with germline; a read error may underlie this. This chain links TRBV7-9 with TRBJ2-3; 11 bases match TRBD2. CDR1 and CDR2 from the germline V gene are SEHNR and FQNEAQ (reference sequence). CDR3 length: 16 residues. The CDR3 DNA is TGTGCCAGCAGTTTAGCGGGGGGGCCTCCCCCAGATACGCAGTATTTT. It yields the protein CASSLAGGPPPDTQYF.

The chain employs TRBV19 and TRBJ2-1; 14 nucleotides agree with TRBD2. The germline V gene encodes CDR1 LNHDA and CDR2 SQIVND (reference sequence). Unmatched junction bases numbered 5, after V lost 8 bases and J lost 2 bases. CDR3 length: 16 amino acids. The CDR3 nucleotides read TGTGCCAGTTCTCGGACTAGCGGGAGGACCTACAATGAGCAGTTCTTC. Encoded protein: CASSRTSGRTYNEQFF.

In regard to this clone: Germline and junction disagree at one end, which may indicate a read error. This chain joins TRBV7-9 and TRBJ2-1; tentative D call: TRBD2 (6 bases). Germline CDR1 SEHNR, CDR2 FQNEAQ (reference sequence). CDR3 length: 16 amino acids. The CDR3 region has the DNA TGTGCCAGCAGCCCCCAGGAGGGGCACTCCGACAATGAGCAGTTCTTC. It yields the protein CASSPQEGHSDNEQFF.

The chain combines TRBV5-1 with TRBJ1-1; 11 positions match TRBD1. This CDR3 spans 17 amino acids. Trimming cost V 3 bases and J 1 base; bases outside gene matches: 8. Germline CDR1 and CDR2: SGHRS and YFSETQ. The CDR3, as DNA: TGCGCCAGCAGCTCACGGGACAGGGGGGGTCAGAACACTGAAGCTTTCTTT. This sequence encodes CASSSRDRGGQNTEAFF.

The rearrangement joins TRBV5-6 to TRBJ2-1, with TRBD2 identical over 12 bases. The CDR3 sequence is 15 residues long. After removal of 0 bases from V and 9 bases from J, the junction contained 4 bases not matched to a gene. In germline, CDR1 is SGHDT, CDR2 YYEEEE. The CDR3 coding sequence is TGTGCCAGCAGCTTGGATGGACTAGCGGGAACTGAGCAGTTCTTC. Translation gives CASSLDGLAGTEQFF.

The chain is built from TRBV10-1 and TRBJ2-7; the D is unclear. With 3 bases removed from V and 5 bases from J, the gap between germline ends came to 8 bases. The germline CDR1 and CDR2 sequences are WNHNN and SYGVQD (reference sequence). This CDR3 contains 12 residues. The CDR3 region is CASSDGVNEQYF. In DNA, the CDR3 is TGCGCCAGCAGTGATGGAGTAAACGAGCAGTACTTC.

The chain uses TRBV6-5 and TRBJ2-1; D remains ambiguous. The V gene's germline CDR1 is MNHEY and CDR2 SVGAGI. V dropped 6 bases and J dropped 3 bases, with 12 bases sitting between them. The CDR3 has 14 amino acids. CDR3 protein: CASSPRVVYNEQFF. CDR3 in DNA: TGTGCCAGCAGCCCCCGGGTTGTCTACAATGAGCAGTTCTTC.

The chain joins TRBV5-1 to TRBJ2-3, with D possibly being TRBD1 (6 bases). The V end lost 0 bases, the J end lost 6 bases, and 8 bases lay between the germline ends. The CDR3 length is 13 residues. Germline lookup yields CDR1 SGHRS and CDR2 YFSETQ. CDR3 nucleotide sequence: TGCGCCAGCAGCTTGGCAGGGGCCGATACGCAGTATTTT. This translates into CASSLAGADTQYF.

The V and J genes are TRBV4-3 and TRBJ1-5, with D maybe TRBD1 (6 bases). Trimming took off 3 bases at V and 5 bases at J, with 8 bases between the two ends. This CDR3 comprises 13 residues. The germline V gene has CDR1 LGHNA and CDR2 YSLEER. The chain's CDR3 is CASSQDSYQPQHF. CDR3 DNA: TGCGCCAGCAGCCAGGACAGCTATCAGCCCCAGCATTTT.

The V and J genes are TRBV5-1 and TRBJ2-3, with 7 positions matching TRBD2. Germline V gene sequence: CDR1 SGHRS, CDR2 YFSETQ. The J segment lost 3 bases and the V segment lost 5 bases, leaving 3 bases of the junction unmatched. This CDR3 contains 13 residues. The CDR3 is CASSPLATDTQYF. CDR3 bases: TGCGCCAGCAGTCCACTAGCGACAGATACGCAGTATTTT.

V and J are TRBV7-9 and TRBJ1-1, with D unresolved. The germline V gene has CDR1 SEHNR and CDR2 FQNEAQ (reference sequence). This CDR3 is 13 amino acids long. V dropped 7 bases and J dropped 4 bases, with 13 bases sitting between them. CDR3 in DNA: TGTGCCAGCACCCGCGAGGGCTCCACTGAAGCTTTCTTT. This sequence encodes CASTREGSTEAFF.

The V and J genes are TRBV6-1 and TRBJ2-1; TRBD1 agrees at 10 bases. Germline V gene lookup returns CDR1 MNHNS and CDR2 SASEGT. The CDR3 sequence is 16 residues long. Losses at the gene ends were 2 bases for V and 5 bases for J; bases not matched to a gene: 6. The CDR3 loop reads CASSEWGQGRDNEQFF. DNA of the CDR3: TGTGCCAGCAGTGAATGGGGACAGGGGCGCGACAATGAGCAGTTCTTC.

CDR3 sequence reads: CSESQGSSYNEQFF. CDR3 coding DNA: TGCAGCGAGTCCCAGGGAAGCTCCTACAATGAGCAGTTCTTC. The chain employs TRBV29-1 and TRBJ2-1, with D maybe TRBD1 (5 bases). The CDR3 covers 14 residues. Germline loops: CDR1 SQVTM, CDR2 ANQGSEA. The ends were cut back, 7 bases at V and 0 bases at J, with 13 bases in the middle.

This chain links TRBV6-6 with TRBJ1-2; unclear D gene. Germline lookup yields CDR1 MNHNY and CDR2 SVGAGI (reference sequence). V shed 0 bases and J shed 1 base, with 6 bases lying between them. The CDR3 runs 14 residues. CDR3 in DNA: TGTGCCAGCAGTTACTCGAGACTTAACTATGGCTACACCTTC. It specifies CASSYSRLNYGYTF.

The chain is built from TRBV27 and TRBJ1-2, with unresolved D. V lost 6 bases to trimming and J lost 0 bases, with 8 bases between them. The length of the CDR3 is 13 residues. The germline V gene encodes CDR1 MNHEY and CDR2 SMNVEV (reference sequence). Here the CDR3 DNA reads TGTGCCAGCAGCCCTCTACCTAACTATGGCTACACCTTC. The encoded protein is CASSPLPNYGYTF.